The 29 T cell receptor beta chains listed next were all sequenced from one sample in a study of blood T cell repertoires in COVID-19. Clones were sequenced by immunoSEQ multiplex PCR, and TCRdb holds only the in-frame ones, with some missing. The data show approximately 90,000 clones, around 88% seen once. The sample consisted of peripheral blood. Source of these receptors: a man older than 75 with active or convalescent COVID-19.

The CDR3 nucleotides are TGTGCCAGCTCACCGGGACTAGCGGTTTCCTACGAGCAGTACTTC. It specifies CASSPGLAVSYEQYF. This chain links TRBV18 with TRBJ2-7, with 11 bases lining up with TRBD2. Per germline, CDR1 KGHSH and CDR2 LQKENI. After removal of 3 bases from V and 1 base from J, the junction contained 2 bases not matched to a gene. The CDR3 has 15 residues.

The chain joins TRBV5-4 to TRBJ1-2; D not certain. V was shortened by 0 bases and J by 8 bases, with 8 bases between the two germline ends. Germline CDR1 is SGHNT and CDR2 is YYREEE (reference sequence). This CDR3 spans 12 amino acids. CDR3 sequence reads: CASSLAPLGYTF. The CDR3 region has the DNA TGTGCCAGCAGCTTGGCTCCCCTAGGCTACACCTTC. Full variable domain (outside the CDR3, taken from reference TRBV5-4 and TRBJ1-2): ETGVTQSPTHLIKTRGQQVTLRCSSQSGHNTVSWYQQALGQGPQFIFQYYREEENGRGNFPPRFSGLQFPNYSSELNVNALELDDSALYLCASSLAPLGYTFGSGTRLTVV.

The chain uses TRBV19 and TRBJ1-1, with D unresolved. With 1 base removed from V and 5 bases from J, the gap between germline ends came to 17 bases. Germline values: CDR1 LNHDA, CDR2 SQIVND (reference sequence). The CDR3 loop spans 16 amino acids. CDR3 bases: TGTGCCAGTAGTATAGGCCAGCTCCGCAAGAGGACTGAAGCTTTCTTT. It is translated as CASSIGQLRKRTEAFF.

V usage is TRBV9 and J usage is TRBJ2-2; TRBD2 agrees at 11 bases. V was clipped by 2 bases and J by 4 bases; unmatched bases: 1. CDR3 size: 15 residues. Germline V gene sequence: CDR1 SGDLS, CDR2 YYNGEE. This CDR3 reads CASSVLAGGTGELFF. CDR3 DNA sequence: TGTGCCAGCAGCGTCCTAGCGGGGGGCACCGGGGAGCTGTTTTTT.

The chain links TRBV4-2 to TRBJ2-3; the match to TRBD2 covers 9 bases. J was trimmed by 4 bases and V by 0 bases; bases with no gene match: 5. The CDR3 is made up of 16 amino acids. CDR1 is LGHNA, CDR2 YNFKEQ, per germline. The CDR3 reads CASSQDLAGRSDTQYF. The CDR3 DNA reads as TGTGCCAGCAGCCAAGACCTAGCGGGGAGGTCAGATACGCAGTATTTT.

The V call is TRBV7-9, the J call TRBJ1-2; D uncertain. Trimming took off 0 bases at V and 7 bases at J, with 9 bases between the two ends. Germline-derived CDR1 and CDR2 are SEHNR and FQNEAQ (reference sequence). There are 13 residues in the CDR3. Here the CDR3 DNA reads TGTGCCAGCAGCTTAGCCCGAGGATTTGGCTACACCTTC. It encodes CASSLARGFGYTF.

This chain uses TRBV10-3 with TRBJ1-3, with 7 bases that match TRBD1. Germline CDR1 and CDR2: ENHRY and SYGVKD. V gave up 7 bases and J gave up 7 bases; unmatched junction bases: 13. The CDR3 contains 15 residues. CDR3: CAITPGGSRGNTIYF. CDR3 bases: TGTGCCATCACGCCAGGGGGATCAAGAGGGAACACCATATATTTT.

This clone came up a few times. The chain uses TRBV6-5 and TRBJ1-1; tentative D call: TRBD1 (5 bases). With 6 bases removed from V and 1 base from J, the gap between germline ends came to 15 bases. Germline V gene data show CDR1 as MNHEY and CDR2 as SVGAGI. The CDR3 runs to 15 residues. The CDR3: CASRPARVRNTEAFF. The CDR3 DNA reads TGTGCCAGCAGGCCCGCCAGGGTAAGGAACACTGAAGCTTTCTTT.

This clone was observed a few times. This rearrangement joins TRBV4-3 to TRBJ1-6; D gene uncertain. The V end lost 1 base, the J end lost 9 bases, and 13 bases lay between the germline ends. Germline CDR1 LGHNA, CDR2 YSLEER. The CDR3 totals 15 residues. Here the CDR3 reads CASSQARGDGSPLHF. DNA for the CDR3: TGCGCCAGCAGCCAAGCTCGGGGTGATGGTTCACCCCTCCACTTT.

CDR3: CASSSTGDWDYGYTF. CDR3 coding DNA: TGTGCCAGCTCATCGACAGGGGACTGGGACTATGGCTACACCTTC. The genes are TRBV18 and TRBJ1-2, with TRBD1 identical over 8 bases. Trimming at V came to 5 bases and at J to 3 bases, leaving 8 bases not matched to a gene. Germline CDR1 reads KGHSH; CDR2 reads LQKENI. The CDR3 sequence is 15 residues long.

The chain links TRBV7-2 to TRBJ1-2; possible D gene TRBD1, 6 bases. CDR1 SGHTA and CDR2 FQGNSA come from the germline V gene. The CDR3 has 13 residues. V was shortened by 3 bases and J by 8 bases, with 13 bases between the two germline ends. The CDR3 nucleotides are TGTGCCAGCAGCTTTTACCGGGACAACGGCTACACCTTC. The encoded protein is CASSFYRDNGYTF.

The V gene is TRBV25-1, the J gene TRBJ2-1; TRBD2 aligns across 9 bases. V shed 2 bases, J shed 4 bases, and the junction held 9 bases outside the gene matches. This CDR3 region has 17 residues. Germline assignment: CDR1 MGHDK and CDR2 SYGVNS. This CDR3 reads CASSEGGREGPYNEQFF. The CDR3 DNA sequence: TGTGCCAGCAGTGAAGGGGGGCGGGAGGGCCCTTACAATGAGCAGTTCTTC.

As DNA, the CDR3 is TGCGCCAGCAGCGTTACTAGCGGTACCTACAATGAGCAGTTCTTC. Translated, it gives CASSVTSGTYNEQFF. This chain links TRBV10-1 with TRBJ2-1, with 8 bases identical to TRBD2. Germline V gene sequence: CDR1 WNHNN, CDR2 SYGVQD (reference sequence). The CDR3 runs to 15 residues. V was clipped by 6 bases and J by 2 bases; unmatched bases: 6.

The chain recombines TRBV7-2 with TRBJ2-7, with D maybe TRBD2 (5 bases). V gave up 5 bases and J gave up 7 bases, with 15 bases separating them. From germline, CDR1 is SGHTA and CDR2 FQGNSA. The CDR3 is 13 amino acids. This chain's CDR3 is CASSPGSGREQYF. In DNA form, the CDR3 reads TGTGCCAGCAGCCCTGGGAGCGGTAGGGAGCAGTACTTC. The variable domain in full, completed from reference TRBV7-2 and TRBJ2-7, reads GAGVSQSPSNKVTEKGKDVELRCDPISGHTALYWYRQSLGQGLEFLIYFQGNSAPDKSGLPSDRFSAERTGGSVSTLTIQRTQQEDSAVYLCASSPGSGREQYFGPGTRLTVT.

This clone occurred once. The chain recombines TRBV2 with TRBJ1-5; no clear D gene. CDR1 is SNHLY and CDR2 is FYNNEI in the germline V gene. V gave up 3 bases and J gave up 3 bases, with 15 bases separating them. The CDR3 contains 16 residues. The CDR3 bases are TGTGCCAGCAGTGACCGGGCCCGGGAGGCCAATCAGCCCCAGCATTTT. Encoded protein: CASSDRAREANQPQHF.

The sample holds a few counts of this clone. The chain is built from TRBV25-1 and TRBJ2-3; weak D call: TRBD2 (6 bases). V was trimmed by 3 bases and J by 0 bases, leaving 10 bases between them. CDR3 length equals 15 residues. CDR1 is MGHDK and CDR2 is SYGVNS in the germline V gene. CDR3 loop: CASSEGGASTDTQYF. As DNA, the CDR3 is TGTGCCAGCAGTGAGGGCGGGGCAAGCACAGATACGCAGTATTTT.

The chain recombines TRBV4-2 with TRBJ2-3; 12 bases map to TRBD2. Germline loops: CDR1 LGHNA, CDR2 YNFKEQ. CDR3 length: 16 amino acids. Trimming at V came to 2 bases and at J to 7 bases, leaving 7 bases not matched to a gene. The CDR3, as DNA: TGTGCCAGCAGCCAATCCAGACTAGCGGGAGAAAATACGCAGTATTTT. Residues: CASSQSRLAGENTQYF.

This chain links TRBV9 with TRBJ1-6; no definite D call. Germline CDR1 is SGDLS and CDR2 is YYNGEE. V was pared by 4 bases and J by 5 bases, with 22 bases between. The CDR3 is 18 amino acids. CDR3 in amino acids: CASSQRESYSAHNSPLHF. The DNA for the CDR3 is TGTGCCAGCAGCCAACGGGAGAGTTACTCCGCTCATAATTCACCCCTCCACTTT.

This chain links TRBV7-9 with TRBJ1-1; 8 bases are shared with TRBD1. The CDR3 has 13 amino acids. Germline V gene sequence: CDR1 SEHNR, CDR2 FQNEAQ (reference sequence). V gave up 6 bases and J gave up 4 bases; unmatched junction bases: 4. The CDR3 DNA follows: TGTGCCAGCAGTCGGACAGGGAGCACTGAAGCTTTCTTT. Translated: CASSRTGSTEAFF.

The gene calls are TRBV6-5 and TRBJ1-2; D is possibly TRBD1 (5 bases). The CDR3 has 12 amino acids. V gave up 5 bases and J gave up 4 bases, with 8 bases separating them. The V gene's germline CDR1 is MNHEY and CDR2 SVGAGI. This CDR3 reads CASSRTRYGYTF. CDR3 coding DNA: TGTGCCAGCAGTAGGACACGCTATGGCTACACCTTC.

The chain joins TRBV2 to TRBJ2-5; 10 bases match TRBD2. Trimming took 4 bases from V and 5 from J; bases not matched to a gene: 7. CDR1 is SNHLY and CDR2 is FYNNEI in the germline V gene. The CDR3 covers 15 residues. The DNA for the CDR3 is TGTGCCAGCAGTGTGCCGCTAGCGGGAGTTGAGACCCAGTACTTC. Its protein is CASSVPLAGVETQYF.

This clone has only one observation. The V call is TRBV7-2, the J call TRBJ2-1, with D possibly TRBD2 on 6 matching bases. Germline-derived CDR1 and CDR2 are SGHTA and FQGNSA. This CDR3 is 16 amino acids long. The germline V and J ends were trimmed by 5 bases and 3 bases, with 17 bases remaining between them. The CDR3 nucleotides read TGTGCCAGCAGCCCTCCGGGACTGGCTGACTACAATGAGCAGTTCTTC. The encoded protein is CASSPPGLADYNEQFF.

The chain combines TRBV9 with TRBJ2-4; tentative D call: TRBD2 (5 bases). This CDR3 is built from 15 residues. Deletions cut 4 bases from V and 0 bases from J, with 11 bases between. The germline V gene has CDR1 SGDLS and CDR2 YYNGEE. This CDR3 is CASSPPGGAKNIQYF. CDR3 DNA: TGTGCCAGCAGCCCTCCTGGAGGAGCCAAAAACATTCAGTACTTC.

The chain joins TRBV7-2 to TRBJ1-5; the D is unclear. Germline CDR1 reads SGHTA; CDR2 reads FQGNSA. The germline V and J ends were trimmed by 1 base and 0 bases, with 7 bases remaining between them. This CDR3 contains 15 residues. The CDR3 region is CASSLGGASNQPQHF. CDR3 nucleotide sequence: TGTGCCAGCAGCTTAGGAGGCGCTAGCAATCAGCCCCAGCATTTT.

The chain employs TRBV27 and TRBJ1-2, with 7 bases aligning to TRBD1. After removal of 2 bases from V and 6 bases from J, the junction contained 15 bases not matched to a gene. From germline, CDR1 is MNHEY and CDR2 SMNVEV (reference sequence). The CDR3 has 17 residues. CDR3 loop: CASSLNQGVIGSNGYTF. The CDR3, as DNA: TGTGCCAGCAGTTTAAATCAGGGGGTGATCGGGAGTAATGGCTACACCTTC.

The gene calls are TRBV5-1 and TRBJ1-1; D is possibly TRBD1 (5 bases). Germline V lookup: CDR1 SGHRS, CDR2 YFSETQ. The CDR3 totals 13 residues. Trimming took 2 bases from V and 4 from J, leaving 9 bases between them. The CDR3 sequence: CASSLGVGTEAFF. The CDR3 DNA follows: TGCGCCAGCAGCTTAGGGGTCGGCACTGAAGCTTTCTTT.

CDR3 protein: CSVEGRVGGTQYF. The CDR3 coding sequence is TGCAGCGTTGAAGGCAGGGTGGGAGGTACGCAGTATTTT. The V call is TRBV29-1, the J call TRBJ2-3; TRBD2 is a possible D gene (6 bases). This CDR3 has 13 residues. CDR1 and CDR2 (germline): SQVTM, ANQGSEA. V was pared by 1 base and J by 8 bases, with 13 bases between.

Written as DNA, the CDR3 is TGCGCCAGCAGCTTGGCCGCTAGCGGGGGTAGCTCCTACAATGAGCAGTTCTTC. Encoded protein: CASSLAASGGSSYNEQFF. This chain links TRBV5-1 with TRBJ2-1; 10 positions agree with TRBD2. CDR1 and CDR2 (germline): SGHRS, YFSETQ. Trimming took 0 bases from V and 0 from J; bases not matched to a gene: 6. This CDR3 has 18 amino acids.

This chain connects TRBV7-9 to TRBJ2-1, with 9 bases that match TRBD2. V gave up 3 bases and J gave up 7 bases; unmatched junction bases: 7. CDR3 length: 15 residues. Germline lookup yields CDR1 SEHNR and CDR2 FQNEAQ (reference sequence). In DNA, the CDR3 is TGTGCCAGCAGCTTCGTAGCGGGAGTTGGAAATGAGCAGTTCTTC. Translated, it gives CASSFVAGVGNEQFF. Supplemented by reference TRBV7-9 and TRBJ2-1, the full variable domain reads DTGVSQNPRHKITKRGQNVTFRCDPISEHNRLYWYRQTLGQGPEFLTYFQNEAQLEKSRLLSDRFSAERPKGSFSTLEIQRTEQGDSAMYLCASSFVAGVGNEQFFGPGTRLTVL.